Listed below are T cell receptor beta chains from one sample, sequenced in a study of blood T cells in healthy people across ages. TCRdb itself ran the 5' RACE reads through MiXCR, one entry per CDR3 protein. The table includes 750,000 to 950,000 distinct CDR3 sequences, roughly 29% detected once. The data also belong to a second study, concerning T cells of mothers and their children.

The specimen sequenced was blood. These receptors originate from a middle-aged woman in good health. Both conserved end residues are part of each CDR3. Each record gives: CDR3 length, V gene, J gene, CDR3 protein.

>14|TRBV28|TRBJ1-6
CASSPGQGGSPLHF
>14|TRBV20-1|TRBJ2-2
CSAGTSGLTGELFF
>16|TRBV7-2|TRBJ2-4
CASRGPDRLAKNIQYF
>15|TRBV25-1|TRBJ1-1
CASSTPGATWAEAFF
>15|TRBV12-3/TRBV12-4|TRBJ1-4
CASTHGGQGHEKLFF
>20|TRBV30|TRBJ1-6
CAWRMAGGGGQSTRNSPLHF
>14|TRBV25-1|TRBJ1-2
CASSESGLGSGYTF
>15|TRBV3-1|TRBJ1-4
CAGTPYGEANEKLFF
>13|TRBV6-5|TRBJ2-7
CASSPRGVGEQYF
>13|TRBV12-3/TRBV12-4|TRBJ2-5
CASSPGPRETQYF
>15|TRBV5-1|TRBJ2-7
CASSFLRDRGYEQYF
>16|TRBV2|TRBJ2-7
CASSATTGTFDYEQYF
>14|TRBV15|TRBJ2-7
CATSREGGWYEQYF
>18|TRBV11-2|TRBJ2-7
CASSLDPGLSSRPYEQYF
>12|TRBV28|TRBJ2-1
CASETDDNEQFF
>13|TRBV4-1|TRBJ2-3
CASSHPTRDTQYF
>14|TRBV6-4|TRBJ2-1
CASSAQGANNEQFF
>15|TRBV9|TRBJ2-1
CASSVEKGSPNEQFF